This T cell receptor beta chain was captured in a study of blood T cell repertoires in COVID-19. Data came from immunoSEQ multiplex PCR; TCRdb stores just in-frame clones and leaves some out. This sample carries about 50,000 clones, around 85% of them seen once, and the ten largest clones take 12% to 15%. The V and J ends lost 8 bases and 9 bases, in that order; junction bases with no gene match: 6. CDR1 is LNHDA, CDR2 SQIVND, per germline (reference sequence). This CDR3 comprises 13 residues. This clone was counted once. Sequenced sample: peripheral blood. The receptor's source is a human donor in a cohort sampled during active COVID-19. This chain joins TRBV19 and TRBJ2-1, with 11 bases fitting TRBD2. The CDR3 is CASSSGRMGEQFF. In nucleotides, the CDR3 is TGTGCCAGTTCTAGCGGGAGGATGGGTGAGCAGTTCTTC.